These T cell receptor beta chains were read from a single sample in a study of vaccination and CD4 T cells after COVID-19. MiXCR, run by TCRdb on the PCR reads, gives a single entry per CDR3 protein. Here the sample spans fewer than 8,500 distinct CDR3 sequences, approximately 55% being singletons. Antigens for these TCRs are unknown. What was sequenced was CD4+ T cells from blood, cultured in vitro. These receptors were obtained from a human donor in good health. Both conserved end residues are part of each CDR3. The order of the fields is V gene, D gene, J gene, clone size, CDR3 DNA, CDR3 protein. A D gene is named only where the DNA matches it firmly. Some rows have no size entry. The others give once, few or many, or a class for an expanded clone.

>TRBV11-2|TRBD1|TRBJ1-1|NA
TGTGCCAGCAGCGGGACAGGGGGCACTGAAGCTTTCTTT
CASSGTGGTEAFF
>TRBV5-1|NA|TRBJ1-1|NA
TGCGCCAGCAGCTTACCCAGCGACACTGAAGCTTTCTTT
CASSLPSDTEAFF
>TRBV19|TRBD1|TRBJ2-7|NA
TGTGCCAGTTCCCTTAGGGGGCGACGGGAGCAGTACTTC
CASSLRGRREQYF
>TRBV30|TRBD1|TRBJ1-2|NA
TGTGCCCAGACTCGACAGGGTCACTATGGCTACACCTTC
CAQTRQGHYGYTF
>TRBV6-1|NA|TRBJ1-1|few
TGTGCCGACAGCCTTGTCACTGAAGCTTTCTTT
CADSLVTEAFF
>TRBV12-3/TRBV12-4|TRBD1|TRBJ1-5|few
TGTGCCAGCAGCCCTGGACAGGGGGTAGAGGTTCAGCCCCAGCATTTT
CASSPGQGVEVQPQHF
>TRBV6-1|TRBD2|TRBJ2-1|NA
TGTGCCAGCAGTGAAGGGCTGACTAGCGGGGGGGCGCATGAGCAGTTCTTC
CASSEGLTSGGAHEQFF
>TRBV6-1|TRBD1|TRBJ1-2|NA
TGTGCCAGCAGTACCGGGACAGCGGTCTACACCTTC
CASSTGTAVYTF
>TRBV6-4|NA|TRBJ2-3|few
TGTGCCAGCAGTCCGGGGGGCGGAGCAGATACGCAGTATTTT
CASSPGGGADTQYF
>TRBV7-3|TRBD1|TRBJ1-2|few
TGTGCCAGCAGCCAGGACAGGGATTATGGCTACACCTTC
CASSQDRDYGYTF
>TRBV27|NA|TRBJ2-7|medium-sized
TGTGCCAGCAGTCCCTCCGATGCCTATTACGAGCAGTACTTC
CASSPSDAYYEQYF
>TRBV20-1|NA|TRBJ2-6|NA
TGCAGTGCTAGGGTTACAGGTGCTGGGGCCAACGTCCTGACTTTC
CSARVTGAGANVLTF
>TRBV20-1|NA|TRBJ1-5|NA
TGCAGTGCTAGAGATCGGCAGTCCAATCAGCCCCAGCATTTT
CSARDRQSNQPQHF
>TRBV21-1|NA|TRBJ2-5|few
TGTGCCAGCAGCAATATCCAGGGGAGACAAGAGACCCAGTACTTC
CASSNIQGRQETQYF
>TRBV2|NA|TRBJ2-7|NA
TGTGCCAGCGGACCACAGGACTACGAGCAGTACTTC
CASGPQDYEQYF
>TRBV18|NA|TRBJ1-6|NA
TGTGCTACTCAGGGTTCTAATTCACCCCTCCACTTT
CATQGSNSPLHF
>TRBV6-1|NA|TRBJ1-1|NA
TGTGCCAGCAGCGCGGCAGGGTCTGAAGCTTTCTTT
CASSAAGSEAFF
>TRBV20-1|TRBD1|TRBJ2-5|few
TGCAGTGCTAGCTCCAGGGGGCGCCTAGAGACCCAGTACTTC
CSASSRGRLETQYF
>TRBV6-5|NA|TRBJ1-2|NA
TGTGCCAGCAGTTACCGGGGCCACTCAGGAGGCTACACCTTC
CASSYRGHSGGYTF
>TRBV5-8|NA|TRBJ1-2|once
TGCGCCAGCAGCCCTGGGGGGGCGAATGGCTACACCTTC
CASSPGGANGYTF
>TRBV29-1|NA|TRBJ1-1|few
TGCAGCGTCAGGACAGAGAACACTGAAGCTTTCTTT
CSVRTENTEAFF